A selection of T cell receptor beta chains follows, all from one sample in a study of read filtering for tumor transcriptome and immune sequencing. Each CDR3 protein is one row after TCRdb ran MiXCR on the reads. The sample comprises 45,000 to 50,000 distinct CDR3 sequences, over 9.5% of which are singletons, and about 14% rests with the top ten. The specimen was a population of CD138-negative cells sorted from bone marrow. The receptors derive from a donor at least 40 years old with multiple myeloma. Each CDR3 is given with its conserved first and last residue. The order of the fields is clone size, D gene, V gene, J gene, CDR3 DNA, CDR3 protein. D genes are given only for firm matches. For some rows the clone size is stated as once, few or many, or as a class when expanded; others skip it.

>many|TRBD1|TRBV27|TRBJ1-1
TGTGCCAGCAGAGGGACAGGAGTTAACACTGAAGCTTTCTTT
CASRGTGVNTEAFF
>many|TRBD2|TRBV20-1|TRBJ2-3
TGCAGTGCCAAATCCGCGCGGGAGGGCCGCTCAGATACGCAGTATTTT
CSAKSAREGRSDTQYF
>many|NA|TRBV10-2|TRBJ1-1
TGCGCCAGCAGAAGGGGTGAGATGAACACTGAAGCTTTCTTT
CASRRGEMNTEAFF
>many|NA|TRBV7-2|TRBJ2-5
TGTGCCAGCAGCCCACGCCCCGGACTCCAAGAGACCCAGTACTTC
CASSPRPGLQETQYF
>NA|TRBD2|TRBV27|TRBJ2-2
TGCGCCAGCAGCCATGCTAGCGGGGGATTTCCCGGGACCGGGGGGCTGTTTTTT
CASSHASGGFPGTGGLFF
>many|TRBD2|TRBV12-3/TRBV12-4|TRBJ2-2
TGTGCCAGCAGTTCGCCTAGCGGGAGTGCTGGGGAGCTGTTTTTT
CASSSPSGSAGELFF
>NA|NA|TRBV6-2/TRBV6-3|TRBJ1-1
TGTGCCAGCAGCTGGACGGGGTCTGGAGCTTTCTTT
CASSWTGSGAFF
>many|TRBD1|TRBV12-3/TRBV12-4|TRBJ1-5
TGTGCCAGCAGCCTCTGGACAGGGGATCAGCCCCAGCATTTT
CASSLWTGDQPQHF
>NA|NA|TRBV30|TRBJ1-6
TGTGCCTGGAGTGAGGGGACTAACACTGAGGCTTCCTTT
CAWSEGTNTEASF
>NA|NA|TRBV14|TRBJ2-7
TGTGCCAGCAGCCAAGAAGGGTCTAGCTCCTACGAGCAGTACTTC
CASSQEGSSSYEQYF
>many|NA|TRBV5-1|TRBJ1-1
TGCGCCAGCAGCTTGGATGGGCGGATGAACACTGAAGCTTTCTTT
CASSLDGRMNTEAFF
>many|NA|TRBV20-1|TRBJ2-1
TGCAGTGCATCGGGGCAGGGTGAGAGGAATGAGCAGTTCTTC
CSASGQGERNEQFF
>many|TRBD1|TRBV7-3|TRBJ2-7
TGTGCCAGCAGCCTGGACAGGGCCCACGAGCAGTACTTC
CASSLDRAHEQYF
>many|NA|TRBV11-2|TRBJ2-2
TGTGCCAGCAGCTTAGTAGGGGGAGCGGTCACCGGGGAGCTGTTTTTT
CASSLVGGAVTGELFF
>medium-sized|NA|TRBV20-1|TRBJ2-1
TGCAGTGCTAGAGCTCTAGGACTGTTCAATGAGCAGTTCTTC
CSARALGLFNEQFF
>many|NA|TRBV10-3|TRBJ2-7
TGTGCCATCGAGGACGGTGGATCCTACGAGCAGTACTTC
CAIEDGGSYEQYF
>many|TRBD1|TRBV6-5|TRBJ2-3
TGTGCCAGCAGTAGCGGACAGGGGGATCAACCAGATACGCAGTATTTT
CASSSGQGDQPDTQYF
>NA|TRBD2|TRBV7-2|TRBJ2-3
TGTGCCAGCAGCACCCTAGCGGGAGCCCCAGATACGCAGTATTTT
CASSTLAGAPDTQYF
>many|NA|TRBV5-6|TRBJ2-1
TGTGCCAGCAGCTTGAGAGTGGCTCCCGAGTTAAATGAGCAGTTCTTC
CASSLRVAPELNEQFF
>many|NA|TRBV28|TRBJ2-7
TGTGCCAGCAGACCGGGTTCCCATTCCTACGAGCAGTACTTC
CASRPGSHSYEQYF
>many|NA|TRBV12-3/TRBV12-4|TRBJ1-2
TGTGCCAGCAGTCCAGACAATTATGGCTACACCTTC
CASSPDNYGYTF
>many|NA|TRBV20-1|TRBJ2-1
TGCAGTGCCCGGGATGGAGACTCCCTCATCAATGAGCAGTTCTTC
CSARDGDSLINEQFF
>many|TRBD1|TRBV7-9|TRBJ2-7
TGTGCCAGCAGCTTGGAACCGGGACAGGGGGTCGACGAGCAGTACTTC
CASSLEPGQGVDEQYF
>many|NA|TRBV19|TRBJ2-5
TGTGCCAGTAGTATAGCCGGGGAGACCCAGTACTTC
CASSIAGETQYF
>many|TRBD2|TRBV6-6|TRBJ2-2
TGTGCCAGCAGTCAGCTAGCGGGAGGGCCTACCGGGGAGCTGTTTTTT
CASSQLAGGPTGELFF
>many|NA|TRBV20-1|TRBJ2-1
TGCAGTGCTAGGCAGCAGCGGACCTACAATGAGCAGTTCTTC
CSARQQRTYNEQFF
>many|TRBD1|TRBV28|TRBJ1-4
TGTGCCAGCAGGCCCCAGACCGGGACAGAGAATGAAAAACTGTTTTTT
CASRPQTGTENEKLFF
>many|NA|TRBV3-1|TRBJ2-7
TGTGCCAGCAGCCAAGCGCCAGGGTCGGCCTACGAGCAGTACTTC
CASSQAPGSAYEQYF
>NA|NA|TRBV19|TRBJ1-5
TGTGCCAGTACCCCTTCCCCAGGGGCGGGATTGTCCCAGCATTTT
CASTPSPGAGLSQHF
>many|TRBD1|TRBV24-1|TRBJ2-1
TGTGCCACCAGTGATCTCCCCAGGGGACAGGGTTTATACAATGAGCAGTTCTTC
CATSDLPRGQGLYNEQFF
>many|NA|TRBV6-5|TRBJ1-5
TGTGCCAGCAGAAGGGACAACTATAGCAATCAGCCCCAGCATTTT
CASRRDNYSNQPQHF
>many|TRBD1|TRBV29-1|TRBJ2-7
TGCAGCGTGGGGTTCGGGACAGGTAGCTCCTACGAGCAGTACTTC
CSVGFGTGSSYEQYF
>NA|TRBD1|TRBV5-1|TRBJ1-2
TGCGCCAGCAGCTCGAAGGGAACAGGGGGCCTATATGGCTACACCTTC
CASSSKGTGGLYGYTF
>many|TRBD2|TRBV7-6|TRBJ2-3
TGTGCCAGCAGCCAACGACCTAGCGGGAGTACAGATACGCAGTATTTT
CASSQRPSGSTDTQYF
>many|TRBD2|TRBV11-2|TRBJ2-3
TGTGCCAGCAGCGCCGCGGGGGGTGTGCGCACAGATACGCAGTATTTT
CASSAAGGVRTDTQYF
>NA|TRBD1|TRBV20-1|TRBJ1-1
TGCAGTGCTAGAGATCAAGGGGGCAGGGGGCGGATGTACACTGAAGCTTTCTTT
CSARDQGGRGRMYTEAFF
>many|NA|TRBV29-1|TRBJ1-1
TGCAGCGTTCGGGGGCTACAGAACACTGAAGCTTTCTTT
CSVRGLQNTEAFF
>many|TRBD2|TRBV10-3|TRBJ2-1
TGTGCCACCCGAGGGACTAGCGGGGGATCCTACAATGAGCAGTTCTTC
CATRGTSGGSYNEQFF
>many|TRBD1|TRBV11-3|TRBJ2-1
TGTGCCAGCAGCTTTTGGGACAGGGGCTACAATGAGCAGTTCTTC
CASSFWDRGYNEQFF
>many|NA|TRBV7-8|TRBJ2-5
TGTGCCAGCAGCTTGGTATCTAGCTGGGGAGTGGACCAGTACTTC
CASSLVSSWGVDQYF
>many|NA|TRBV12-3/TRBV12-4|TRBJ1-3
TGTGCCAGCAGCCCGACATCTGGAAACACCATATATTTT
CASSPTSGNTIYF
>NA|TRBD1|TRBV12-3/TRBV12-4|TRBJ2-7
TGTGCCAGCAGCCCAAGACAGGGGGCAACCTACGAGCAGTACTTC
CASSPRQGATYEQYF